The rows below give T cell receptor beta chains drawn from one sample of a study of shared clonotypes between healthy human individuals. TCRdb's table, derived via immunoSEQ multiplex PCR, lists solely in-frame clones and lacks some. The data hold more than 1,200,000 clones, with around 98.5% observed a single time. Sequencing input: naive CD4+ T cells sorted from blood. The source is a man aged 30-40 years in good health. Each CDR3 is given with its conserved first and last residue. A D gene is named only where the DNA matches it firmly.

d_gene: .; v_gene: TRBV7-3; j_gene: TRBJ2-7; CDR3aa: CASSLGLSYEQYF
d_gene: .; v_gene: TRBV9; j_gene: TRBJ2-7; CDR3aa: CASSVASWAGSGEQYF
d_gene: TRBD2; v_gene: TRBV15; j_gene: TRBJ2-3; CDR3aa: CATSRGGGRKADTQYF
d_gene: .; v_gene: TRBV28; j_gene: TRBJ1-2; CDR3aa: CASSLGGANGYTF
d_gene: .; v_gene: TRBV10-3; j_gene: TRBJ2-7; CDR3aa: CAISRDRPPGAHEQYF
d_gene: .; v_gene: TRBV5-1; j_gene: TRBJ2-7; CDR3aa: CASSPDITEDGSSYEQYF
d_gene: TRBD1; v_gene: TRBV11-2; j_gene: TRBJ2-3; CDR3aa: CASSLDRGVTDTQYF
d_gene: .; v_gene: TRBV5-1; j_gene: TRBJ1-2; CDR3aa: CASSPTNRGYTF
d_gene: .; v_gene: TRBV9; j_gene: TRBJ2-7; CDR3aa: CASSVGAGGYEQYF
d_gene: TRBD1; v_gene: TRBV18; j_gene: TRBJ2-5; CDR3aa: CASSPGTGLETQYF
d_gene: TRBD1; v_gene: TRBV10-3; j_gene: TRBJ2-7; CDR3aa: CAITLGQGYEQYF
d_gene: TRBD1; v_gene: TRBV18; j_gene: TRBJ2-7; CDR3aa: CASSPVPGQGGEQYF
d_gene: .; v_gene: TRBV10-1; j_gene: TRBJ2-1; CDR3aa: CASGKAGTRGREQFF
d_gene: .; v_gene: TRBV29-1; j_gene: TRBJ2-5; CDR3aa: CSVGGFGETQYF
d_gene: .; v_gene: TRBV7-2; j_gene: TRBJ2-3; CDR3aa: CASSSRDPRTDTQYF
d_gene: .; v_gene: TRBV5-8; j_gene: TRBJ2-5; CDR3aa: CASSIGQRQETQYF
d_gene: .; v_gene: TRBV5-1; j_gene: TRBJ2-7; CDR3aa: CASSSQAYEQYF
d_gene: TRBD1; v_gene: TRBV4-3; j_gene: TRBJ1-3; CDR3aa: CASSQDFTGVNGNTIYF
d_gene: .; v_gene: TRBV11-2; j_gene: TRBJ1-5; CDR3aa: CASSESYSNQPQHF
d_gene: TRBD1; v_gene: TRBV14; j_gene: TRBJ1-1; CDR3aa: CASSPWTGNTEAFF
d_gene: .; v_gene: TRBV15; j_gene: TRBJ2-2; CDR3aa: CATSGGGELFF
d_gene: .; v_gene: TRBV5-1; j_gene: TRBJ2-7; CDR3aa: CASSFELSSYEQYF
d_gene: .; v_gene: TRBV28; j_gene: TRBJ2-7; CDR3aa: CASSLTFYEQYF
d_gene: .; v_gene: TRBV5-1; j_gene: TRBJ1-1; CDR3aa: CASSLVSTANTEAFF
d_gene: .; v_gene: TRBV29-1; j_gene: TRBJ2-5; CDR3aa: CSVEWARGRVETQYF
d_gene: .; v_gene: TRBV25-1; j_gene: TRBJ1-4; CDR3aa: CASEEAGAGANEKLFF
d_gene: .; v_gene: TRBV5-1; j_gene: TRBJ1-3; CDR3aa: CASSVDSGNTIYF
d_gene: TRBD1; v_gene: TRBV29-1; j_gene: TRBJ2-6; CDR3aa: CSVQGAYSGANVLTF
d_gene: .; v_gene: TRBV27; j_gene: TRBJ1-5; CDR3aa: CASRTGPDSNQPQHF
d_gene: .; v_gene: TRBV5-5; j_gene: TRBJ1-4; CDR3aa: CASSLLQQATNEKLFF
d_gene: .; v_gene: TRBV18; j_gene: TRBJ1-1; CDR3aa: CASSRQDTEAFF
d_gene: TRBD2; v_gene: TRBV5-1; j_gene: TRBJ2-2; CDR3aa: CASSLGLAGVTGELFF
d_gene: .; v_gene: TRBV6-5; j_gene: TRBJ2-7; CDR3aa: CATGRILREQYF
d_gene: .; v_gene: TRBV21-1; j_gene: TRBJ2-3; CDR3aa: CASNKTEREGRDTQYF
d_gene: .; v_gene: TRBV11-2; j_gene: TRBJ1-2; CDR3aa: CASSSPRGDIPYGYTF
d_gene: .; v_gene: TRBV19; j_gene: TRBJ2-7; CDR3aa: CASSIGTGSYEQYF
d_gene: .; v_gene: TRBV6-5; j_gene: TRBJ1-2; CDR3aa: CASSYSKANYGYTF
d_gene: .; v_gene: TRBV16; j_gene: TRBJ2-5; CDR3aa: CASSQSQVQETQYF
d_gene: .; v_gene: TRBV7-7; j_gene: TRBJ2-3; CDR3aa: CASSLKGSATQYF
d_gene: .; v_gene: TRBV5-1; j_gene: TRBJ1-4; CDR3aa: CASSSGWGSEKLFF
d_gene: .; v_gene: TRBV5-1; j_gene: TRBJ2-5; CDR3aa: CASSSGAGDYQETQYF
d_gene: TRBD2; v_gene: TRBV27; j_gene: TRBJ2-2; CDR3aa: CASSFGTSGSETGELFF
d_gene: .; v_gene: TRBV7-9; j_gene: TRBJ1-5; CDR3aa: CASSLEGGNQPQHF
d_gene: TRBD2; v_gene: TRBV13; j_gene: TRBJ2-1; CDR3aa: CASRAGVRLAGYNEQFF
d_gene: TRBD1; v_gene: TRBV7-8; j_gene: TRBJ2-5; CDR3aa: CASSWGQGQETQYF
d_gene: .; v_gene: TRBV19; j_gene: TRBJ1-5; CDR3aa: CASSNSVGNQPQHF
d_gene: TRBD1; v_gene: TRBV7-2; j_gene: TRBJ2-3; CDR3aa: CASRLQGAGDTQYF
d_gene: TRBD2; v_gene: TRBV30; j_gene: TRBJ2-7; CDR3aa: CAWSGTSGRYEQYF
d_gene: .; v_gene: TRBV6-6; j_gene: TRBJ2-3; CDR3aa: CASSDPLSILRNTQYF
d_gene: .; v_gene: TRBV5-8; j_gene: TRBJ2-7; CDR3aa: CASSLGGGSYEQYF